Reported below is one TCR beta chain. V lost 6 bases to trimming and J lost 6 bases, with 15 bases between them. This CDR3 spans 14 amino acids. Germline values: CDR1 SNHLY, CDR2 FYNNEI. The data were obtained in a study of OX40 agonist ivuxolimab in advanced cancers. Study details: Given to patients was ivuxolimab, an agonistic anti-OX40 (CD134) antibody. Mean age approximately 61 years, range roughly 20 to 85; around 80% male.

Here immunoSEQ multiplex PCR was the method, and the copy in TCRdb shows in-frame clones only, minus some. Among more than 55,000 clones listed, around nine tenths were seen once. The sequence was collected from an adult with an advanced solid tumor such as melanoma, head and neck, liver or kidney cancer. The rearrangement links TRBV2 to TRBJ2-4; the D is unclear. The sample consisted of CD4+ or CD8+ T cells sorted from blood, taken in a trial of the OX40 agonist ivuxolimab. The CDR3, as DNA: TGTGCCAGCAGATTTGCTAAAGGGATAAACATTCAGTACTTC. This encodes CASRFAKGINIQYF.